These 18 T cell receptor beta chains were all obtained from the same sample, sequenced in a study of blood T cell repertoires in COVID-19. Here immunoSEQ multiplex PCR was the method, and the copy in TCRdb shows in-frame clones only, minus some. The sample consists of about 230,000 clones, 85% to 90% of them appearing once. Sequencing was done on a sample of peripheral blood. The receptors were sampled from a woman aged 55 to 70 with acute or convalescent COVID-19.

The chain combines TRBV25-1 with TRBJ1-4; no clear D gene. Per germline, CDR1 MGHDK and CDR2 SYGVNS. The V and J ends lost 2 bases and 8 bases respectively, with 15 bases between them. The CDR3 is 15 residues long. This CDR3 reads CASSESPAGGEKLFF. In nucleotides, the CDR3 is TGTGCCAGCAGTGAAAGCCCGGCAGGAGGGGAAAAACTGTTTTTT. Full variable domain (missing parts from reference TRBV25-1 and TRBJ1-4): EADIYQTPRYLVIGTGKKITLECSQTMGHDKMYWYQQDPGMELHLIHYSYGVNSTEKGDLSSESTVSRIRTEHFPLTLESARPSHTSQYLCASSESPAGGEKLFFGSGTQLSVL.

The CDR3 protein is CASSLRQGPSLNTEAFF. The CDR3 DNA is TGTGCCAGCAGCTTACGGCAGGGGCCCTCCTTGAACACTGAAGCTTTCTTT. V is TRBV7-6 and J is TRBJ1-1; D possibly corresponds to TRBD1 (6 bases). Germline lookup yields CDR1 SGHVS and CDR2 FNYEAQ. There are 17 residues in the CDR3. Trimming removed 2 bases at V and 0 bases at J, with 16 bases between.

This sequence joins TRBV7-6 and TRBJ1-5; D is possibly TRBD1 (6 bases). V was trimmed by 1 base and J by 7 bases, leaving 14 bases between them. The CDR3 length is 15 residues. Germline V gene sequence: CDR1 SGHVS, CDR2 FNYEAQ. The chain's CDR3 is CASSLDAGVGQPQHF. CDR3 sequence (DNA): TGTGCCAGCAGCTTAGACGCAGGGGTAGGGCAGCCCCAGCATTTT.

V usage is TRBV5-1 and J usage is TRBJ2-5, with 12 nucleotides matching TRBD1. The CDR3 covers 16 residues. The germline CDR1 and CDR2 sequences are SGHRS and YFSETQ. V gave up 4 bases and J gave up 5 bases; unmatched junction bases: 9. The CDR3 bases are TGCGCCAGCAGCCTCGAGGGACAGGGGGCGGTTGAGACCCAGTACTTC. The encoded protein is CASSLEGQGAVETQYF. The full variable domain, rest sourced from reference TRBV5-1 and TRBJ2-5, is KAGVTQTPRYLIKTRGQQVTLSCSPISGHRSVSWYQQTPGQGLQFLFEYFSETQRNKGNFPGRFSGRQFSNSRSEMNVSTLELGDSALYLCASSLEGQGAVETQYFGPGTRLLVL.

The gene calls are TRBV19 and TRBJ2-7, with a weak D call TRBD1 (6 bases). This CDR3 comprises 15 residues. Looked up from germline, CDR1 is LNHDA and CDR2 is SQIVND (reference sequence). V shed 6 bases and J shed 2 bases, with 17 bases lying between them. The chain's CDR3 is CASRRRTDMTYEQYF. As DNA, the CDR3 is TGTGCCAGTAGACGGAGGACAGATATGACCTACGAGCAGTACTTC.

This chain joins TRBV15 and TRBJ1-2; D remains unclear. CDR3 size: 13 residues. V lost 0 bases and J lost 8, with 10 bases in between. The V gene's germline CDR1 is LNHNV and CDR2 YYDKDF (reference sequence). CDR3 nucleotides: TGTGCCACCAGCAGAGATATGGCCGTGGGCTACACCTTC. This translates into CATSRDMAVGYTF.

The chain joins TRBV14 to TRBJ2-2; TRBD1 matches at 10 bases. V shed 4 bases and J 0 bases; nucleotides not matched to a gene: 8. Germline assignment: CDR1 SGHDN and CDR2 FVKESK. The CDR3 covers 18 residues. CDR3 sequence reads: CASSRNFGQGANTGELFF. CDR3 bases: TGTGCCAGCAGCCGCAACTTCGGACAGGGGGCGAACACCGGGGAGCTGTTTTTT. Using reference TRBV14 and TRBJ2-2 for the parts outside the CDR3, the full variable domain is EAGVTQFPSHSVIEKGQTVTLRCDPISGHDNLYWYRRVMGKEIKFLLHFVKESKQDESGMPNNRFLAERTGGTYSTLKVQPAELEDSGVYFCASSRNFGQGANTGELFFGEGSRLTVL.

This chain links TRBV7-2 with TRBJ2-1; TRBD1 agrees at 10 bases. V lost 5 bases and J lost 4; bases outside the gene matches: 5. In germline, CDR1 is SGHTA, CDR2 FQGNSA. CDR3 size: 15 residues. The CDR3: CASSADRGPYNEQFF. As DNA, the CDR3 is TGTGCCAGCAGCGCCGACAGGGGGCCGTACAATGAGCAGTTCTTC.

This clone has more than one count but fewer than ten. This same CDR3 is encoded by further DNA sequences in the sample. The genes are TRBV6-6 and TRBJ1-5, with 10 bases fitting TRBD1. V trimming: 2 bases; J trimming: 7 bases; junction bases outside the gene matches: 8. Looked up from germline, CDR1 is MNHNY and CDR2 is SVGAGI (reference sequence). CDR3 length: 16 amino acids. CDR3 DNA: TGTGCCAGCAGTTACCCGACAGGGGGCGGAGGACAGCCCCAGCATTTT. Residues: CASSYPTGGGGQPQHF.

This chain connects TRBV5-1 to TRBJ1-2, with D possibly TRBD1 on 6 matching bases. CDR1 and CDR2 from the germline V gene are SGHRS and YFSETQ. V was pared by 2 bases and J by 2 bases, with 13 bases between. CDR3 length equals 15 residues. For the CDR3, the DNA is TGCGCCAGCAGCTTAACAGGGCAGACAAACTATGGCTACACCTTC. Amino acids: CASSLTGQTNYGYTF.

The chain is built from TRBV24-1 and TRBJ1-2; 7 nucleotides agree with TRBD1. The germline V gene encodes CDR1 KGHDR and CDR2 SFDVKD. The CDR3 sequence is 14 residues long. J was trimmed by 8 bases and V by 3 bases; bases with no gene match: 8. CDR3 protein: CATSDPRTGGGYTF. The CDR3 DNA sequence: TGTGCCACCAGTGATCCACGGACAGGCGGAGGCTACACCTTC.

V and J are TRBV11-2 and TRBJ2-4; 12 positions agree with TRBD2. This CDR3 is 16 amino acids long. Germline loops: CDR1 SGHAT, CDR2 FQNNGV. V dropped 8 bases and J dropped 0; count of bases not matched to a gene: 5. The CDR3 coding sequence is TGTGCCAGCCGACTAGCGGGGGCCTTAGCCAAAAACATTCAGTACTTC. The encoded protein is CASRLAGALAKNIQYF.

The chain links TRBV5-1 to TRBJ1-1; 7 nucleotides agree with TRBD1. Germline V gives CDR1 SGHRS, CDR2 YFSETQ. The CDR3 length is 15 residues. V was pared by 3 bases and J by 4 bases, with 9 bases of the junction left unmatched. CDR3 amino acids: CASSYLPGQLTEAFF. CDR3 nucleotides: TGCGCCAGCAGCTACTTACCGGGACAGCTCACTGAAGCTTTCTTT.

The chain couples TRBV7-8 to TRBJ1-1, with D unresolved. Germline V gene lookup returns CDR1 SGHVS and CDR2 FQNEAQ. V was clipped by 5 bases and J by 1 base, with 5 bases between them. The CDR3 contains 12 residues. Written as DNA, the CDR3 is TGTGCCAGCAGCGCAGGGAACACTGAAGCTTTCTTT. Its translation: CASSAGNTEAFF.

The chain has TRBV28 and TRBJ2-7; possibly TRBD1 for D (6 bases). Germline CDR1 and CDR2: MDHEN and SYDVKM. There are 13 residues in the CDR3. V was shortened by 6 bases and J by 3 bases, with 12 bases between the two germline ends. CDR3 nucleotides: TGTGCCAGCAGGCAGGGGAGTGACTACGAGCAGTACTTC. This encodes CASRQGSDYEQYF.

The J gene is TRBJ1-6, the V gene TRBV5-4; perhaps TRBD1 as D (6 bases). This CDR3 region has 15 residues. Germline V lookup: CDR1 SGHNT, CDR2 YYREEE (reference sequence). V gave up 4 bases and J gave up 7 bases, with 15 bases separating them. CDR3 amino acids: CASSPSGQINSPLHF. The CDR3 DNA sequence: TGTGCCAGCAGCCCGAGTGGACAGATAAATTCACCCCTCCACTTT.

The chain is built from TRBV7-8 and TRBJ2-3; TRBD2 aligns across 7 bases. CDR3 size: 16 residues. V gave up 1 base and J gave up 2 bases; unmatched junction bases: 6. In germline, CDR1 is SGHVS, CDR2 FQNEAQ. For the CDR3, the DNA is TGTGCCAGCAGCTTAGTTGCTAGCGGATTCACAGATACGCAGTATTTT. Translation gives CASSLVASGFTDTQYF.

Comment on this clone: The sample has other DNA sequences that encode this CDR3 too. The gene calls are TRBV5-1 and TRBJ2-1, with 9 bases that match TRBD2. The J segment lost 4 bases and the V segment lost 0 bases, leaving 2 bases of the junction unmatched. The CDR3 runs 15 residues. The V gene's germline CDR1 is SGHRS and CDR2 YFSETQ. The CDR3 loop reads CASSLELAGYNEQFF. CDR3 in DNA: TGCGCCAGCAGCTTGGAACTAGCGGGTTACAATGAGCAGTTCTTC.